A single sample is the source of the 4 T cell receptor beta chains below, sequenced in a study of blood T cell repertoires in COVID-19. Repertoires were generated with immunoSEQ multiplex PCR, while TCRdb's copy carries only in-frame clones and drops some. This table has tens of thousands of clones, 75% to 90% appearing once. The sequencing sample was made of peripheral blood. The receptors were sampled from a woman aged 80 or over with active or convalescent COVID-19.

The rearrangement joins TRBV9 to TRBJ2-3; TRBD2 might be the D (5 bases). Germline assignment: CDR1 SGDLS and CDR2 YYNGEE. CDR3 length equals 13 residues. The V and J ends lost 0 bases and 9 bases respectively, with 11 bases between them. The CDR3 region is CASSVADSGTQYF. CDR3 in DNA: TGTGCCAGCAGCGTAGCAGACTCGGGAACGCAGTATTTT.

The V and J genes are TRBV5-1 and TRBJ1-2; TRBD1 matches at 10 bases. V was pared by 0 bases and J by 4 bases, with 0 bases of the junction left unmatched. Looked up from germline, CDR1 is SGHRS and CDR2 is YFSETQ. This CDR3 contains 14 residues. This chain's CDR3 is CASSLGDRGYGYTF. The DNA for the CDR3 is TGCGCCAGCAGCTTGGGGGACAGGGGCTATGGCTACACCTTC.

The chain recombines TRBV7-3 with TRBJ2-3; the D gene is possibly TRBD1 (5 bases). Trimming stripped 5 bases from V and 5 bases from J, with 11 bases between. This CDR3 has 13 residues. Germline CDR1 SGHTA, CDR2 FQGTGA. The DNA of the CDR3 is TGTGCCAGCAGCCAGGACACACGAGATACGCAGTATTTT. Its protein product is CASSQDTRDTQYF.

This chain links TRBV25-1 with TRBJ2-7, with 7 bases matching TRBD1. The CDR3 is 14 residues long. Looked up from germline, CDR1 is MGHDK and CDR2 is SYGVNS. J lost 5 bases, V lost 2 bases, and 6 bases had no gene match. DNA of the CDR3: TGTGCCAGCAGTGAACACAGGGGACGCCACGAGCAGTACTTC. Translating gives CASSEHRGRHEQYF.